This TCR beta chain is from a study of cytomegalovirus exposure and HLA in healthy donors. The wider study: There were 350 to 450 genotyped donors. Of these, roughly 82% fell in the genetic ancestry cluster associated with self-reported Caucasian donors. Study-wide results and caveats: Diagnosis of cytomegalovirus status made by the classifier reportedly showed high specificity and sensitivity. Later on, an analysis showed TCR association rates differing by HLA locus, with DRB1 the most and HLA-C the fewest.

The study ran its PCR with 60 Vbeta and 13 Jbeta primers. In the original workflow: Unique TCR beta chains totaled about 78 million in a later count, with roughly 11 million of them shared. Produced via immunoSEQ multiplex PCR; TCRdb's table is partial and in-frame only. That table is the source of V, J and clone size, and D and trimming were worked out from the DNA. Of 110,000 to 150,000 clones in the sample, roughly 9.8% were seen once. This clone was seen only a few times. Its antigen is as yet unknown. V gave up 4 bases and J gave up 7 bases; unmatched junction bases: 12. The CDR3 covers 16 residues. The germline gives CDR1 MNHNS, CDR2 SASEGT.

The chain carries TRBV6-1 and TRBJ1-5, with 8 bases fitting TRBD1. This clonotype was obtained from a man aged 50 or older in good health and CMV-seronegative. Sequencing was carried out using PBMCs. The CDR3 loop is CASSGSLQGAGQPQHF. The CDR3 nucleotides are TGTGCCAGCAGTGGGTCTCTCCAGGGGGCAGGCCAGCCCCAGCATTTT.